The 19 T cell receptor beta chains reported below all come from one sample, sequenced in a study of beta chain features in type 1 diabetes. Expressed TCRB transcripts were sequenced because the isolated RNA had all been reverse transcribed beforehand. Produced via immunoSEQ multiplex PCR; TCRdb's table is partial and in-frame only. Of 150,000 or so clones listed, less than 9.5% are singletons. Sequenced input: central memory CD4+ T cells from blood. Receptor source: a woman aged 18-29 years in good health.

This clone showed up just a few times. This chain joins TRBV11-2 and TRBJ1-6; 10 nucleotides line up with TRBD1. The germline V gene encodes CDR1 SGHAT and CDR2 FQNNGV. CDR3 length: 15 residues. Unmatched junction bases numbered 4, after V lost 3 bases and J lost 8 bases. CDR3 nucleotide sequence: TGTGCCAGCAGCTTGGGGACAGGGGTTTATTCACCCCTCCACTTT. It encodes CASSLGTGVYSPLHF. Drawing the rest from reference TRBV11-2 and TRBJ1-6, the complete variable domain is EAGVAQSPRYKIIEKRQSVAFWCNPISGHATLYWYQQILGQGPKLLIQFQNNGVVDDSQLPKDRFSAERLKGVDSTLKIQPAKLEDSAVYLCASSLGTGVYSPLHFGNGTRLTVT.

This clone was picked up a small number of times. The rearrangement links TRBV5-1 to TRBJ2-5; 10 bases agree with TRBD2. The CDR3 is 14 amino acids. Germline CDR1 and CDR2: SGHRS and YFSETQ. V lost 3 bases and J lost 2; bases outside the gene matches: 1. The CDR3 protein is CASSSGLAQETQYF. CDR3 bases: TGCGCCAGCAGCTCGGGACTAGCGCAAGAGACCCAGTACTTC.

This clone occurred a few times. The chain couples TRBV28 to TRBJ1-5; 11 nucleotides agree with TRBD1. J gave up 4 bases and V 11 bases, and 10 bases lay outside the gene matches. This CDR3 spans 15 amino acids. In germline, CDR1 is MDHEN, CDR2 SYDVKM. CDR3 in amino acids: CAESPGTGGNQPQHF. CDR3 coding DNA: TGTGCCGAATCTCCCGGGACAGGGGGGAATCAGCCCCAGCATTTT.

The rearrangement links TRBV27 to TRBJ1-4, with TRBD1 matching over 7 bases. Germline V CDR1 and CDR2: MNHEY, SMNVEV (reference sequence). The CDR3 is 15 amino acids. Trimming cost V 2 bases and J 4 bases; bases outside gene matches: 4. This chain's CDR3 is CASSLAGTVNEKLFF. CDR3 DNA sequence: TGTGCCAGCAGTTTAGCCGGGACAGTTAATGAAAAACTGTTTTTT.

The CDR3 DNA is TGTGCCAGCAGTTCTGCGGGGGATACGAGACGTGGCTACACCTTC. It yields the protein CASSSAGDTRRGYTF. The rearrangement links TRBV6-5 to TRBJ1-2, with a tentative D call TRBD1 (5 bases). Germline CDR1 is MNHEY and CDR2 is SVGAGI. This CDR3 spans 15 amino acids. V was shortened by 4 bases and J by 7 bases, with 19 bases between the two germline ends.

The V and J genes are TRBV11-2 and TRBJ1-1; the match to TRBD1 covers 7 bases. Germline loops: CDR1 SGHAT, CDR2 FQNNGV. This CDR3 has 14 amino acids. Unmatched junction bases numbered 6, after V lost 5 bases and J lost 3 bases. The CDR3 DNA reads as TGTGCCAGCAGCGTCCGGCAGGGGGACACTGAAGCTTTCTTT. It is translated as CASSVRQGDTEAFF.

The J gene is TRBJ2-5, the V gene TRBV19, with 9 bases aligning to TRBD2. CDR3 size: 12 residues. Looked up from germline, CDR1 is LNHDA and CDR2 is SQIVND (reference sequence). The CDR3 is CFGGGAGETQYF. The CDR3 region has the DNA TGTTTCGGCGGGGGGGCAGGGGAGACCCAGTACTTC. Combining the CDR3 with reference TRBV19 and TRBJ2-5 gives the whole variable domain DGGITQSPKYLFRKEGQNVTLSCEQNLNHDAMYWYRQDPGQGLRLIYYSQIVNDFQKGDIAEGYSVSREKKESFPLTVTSAQKNPTAFYLCFGGGAGETQYFGPGTRLLVL.

The chain recombines TRBV6-1 with TRBJ1-1, with a weak D call TRBD1 (6 bases). Germline V gives CDR1 MNHNS, CDR2 SASEGT. The V end was cut by 3 bases, the J end by 5 bases, with 19 bases between. This CDR3 is built from 16 residues. CDR3 DNA sequence: TGTGCCAGCAGTGACCCGCTGACAGGCCAGGAGACTGAAGCTTTCTTT. Amino acid sequence: CASSDPLTGQETEAFF.

This chain links TRBV27 with TRBJ2-7, with D maybe TRBD1 (5 bases). Trimming shortened V by 7 bases and J by 5 bases, and 24 bases separated the two germline ends. CDR1 is MNHEY, CDR2 SMNVEV, per germline (reference sequence). CDR3 length equals 16 residues. The CDR3 bases are TGTGCCAGCACACCGAAGGGGTTCTCGCTGGGGCACGAGCAGTACTTC. The encoded protein is CASTPKGFSLGHEQYF.

This clone was seen more than once but under ten times. The J gene is TRBJ2-1, the V gene TRBV2, with 7 positions matching TRBD2. With V trimmed by 4 bases and J by 7 bases, 1 base remained unmatched. CDR3 length: 12 amino acids. Germline V gene lookup returns CDR1 SNHLY and CDR2 FYNNEI. In DNA form, the CDR3 reads TGTGCCAGCAGTGGGGGGGGGAATGAGCAGTTCTTC. It codes for CASSGGGNEQFF.

This clone was recorded a few times. This chain uses TRBV5-6 with TRBJ2-4; D unclear. The CDR3 spans 14 residues. Trimming stripped 1 base from V and 1 base from J, with 6 bases between. Per germline, CDR1 SGHDT and CDR2 YYEEEE. The CDR3 DNA reads TGTGCCAGCAGCTTGACAGACGCCAAAAACATTCAGTACTTC. Protein product: CASSLTDAKNIQYF.

This clone was counted a few times. The chain links TRBV28 to TRBJ2-1; 7 bases agree with TRBD1. Germline assignment: CDR1 MDHEN and CDR2 SYDVKM. The CDR3 extends over 15 amino acids. V shed 5 bases and J 4 bases; nucleotides not matched to a gene: 8. CDR3 in DNA: TGTGCCAGCAGTGTCTCCGGGACAGCATACAATGAGCAGTTCTTC. This gives the protein CASSVSGTAYNEQFF.

The genes are TRBV10-3 and TRBJ2-7; TRBD2 agrees at 10 bases. This CDR3 comprises 14 residues. V lost 5 bases, J lost 0 bases, and 1 base stayed unmatched. Germline CDR1 reads ENHRY; CDR2 reads SYGVKD. CDR3 sequence reads: CAISPSGSSYEQYF. CDR3 sequence (DNA): TGTGCCATCAGTCCTAGCGGGAGCTCCTACGAGCAGTACTTC.

The sample holds a few counts of this clone. Different DNA sequences within this sample yield the same CDR3. The CDR3 coding sequence is TGTGCCAGTAGTATCAGGAACACTGAAGCTTTCTTT. Residues: CASSIRNTEAFF. The chain couples TRBV19 to TRBJ1-1, with D unresolved. V lost 3 bases and J 1 base, leaving 3 bases between the germline ends. Germline values: CDR1 LNHDA, CDR2 SQIVND (reference sequence). The CDR3 runs 12 residues.

The table lists this clone with a few counts. The chain combines TRBV30 with TRBJ2-7, with TRBD1 matching over 10 bases. The CDR3 runs to 13 residues. Trimming at V came to 4 bases and at J to 5 bases, leaving 5 bases not matched to a gene. The germline CDR1 and CDR2 sequences are GTSNPN and SVGIG (reference sequence). The CDR3 loop reads CAWNSDRGNEQYF. The CDR3 nucleotides are TGTGCCTGGAATTCGGACAGGGGGAACGAGCAGTACTTC.

The chain joins TRBV7-9 to TRBJ2-1; D is possibly TRBD2 (5 bases). This CDR3 spans 18 amino acids. Germline V gene sequence: CDR1 SEHNR, CDR2 FQNEAQ (reference sequence). V dropped 2 bases and J dropped 1 base, with 18 bases sitting between them. DNA for the CDR3: TGTGCCAGCAGCTTATGGTTGTCGCCGGGGTCATCCTACAATGAGCAGTTCTTC. Its protein is CASSLWLSPGSSYNEQFF.

In this sample, this clone turned up a few times. The CDR3, as DNA: TGTGCCTGGAGCGCCGGGACAGGGGGCGCGGTCGAGCAGTACTTC. Translating gives CAWSAGTGGAVEQYF. This chain joins TRBV30 and TRBJ2-7, with 12 bases identical to TRBD1. From germline, CDR1 is GTSNPN and CDR2 SVGIG (reference sequence). This CDR3 is 15 amino acids long. Trimming at V came to 3 bases and at J to 6 bases, leaving 9 bases not matched to a gene.

This clone showed up just a few times. This chain connects TRBV30 to TRBJ2-2, with D tentatively TRBD1 (5 bases). V gave up 8 bases and J gave up 0 bases, with 16 bases separating them. The CDR3 extends over 15 amino acids. The germline gives CDR1 GTSNPN, CDR2 SVGIG (reference sequence). The CDR3 spells CASSGAGTNTGELFF. CDR3 DNA: TGTGCCAGTAGTGGTGCAGGGACGAACACCGGGGAGCTGTTTTTT.

This clone was seen a few times. The chain combines TRBV27 with TRBJ2-7; 12 bases are shared with TRBD1. Germline CDR1 reads MNHEY; CDR2 reads SMNVEV (reference sequence). This CDR3 is 16 amino acids long. The ends lost 2 bases at V and 4 bases at J; junction bases unmatched: 6. CDR3 nucleotide sequence: TGTGCCAGCAGTTTACGGCCGGGACAGGGGGCTTACGAGCAGTACTTC. It encodes CASSLRPGQGAYEQYF.